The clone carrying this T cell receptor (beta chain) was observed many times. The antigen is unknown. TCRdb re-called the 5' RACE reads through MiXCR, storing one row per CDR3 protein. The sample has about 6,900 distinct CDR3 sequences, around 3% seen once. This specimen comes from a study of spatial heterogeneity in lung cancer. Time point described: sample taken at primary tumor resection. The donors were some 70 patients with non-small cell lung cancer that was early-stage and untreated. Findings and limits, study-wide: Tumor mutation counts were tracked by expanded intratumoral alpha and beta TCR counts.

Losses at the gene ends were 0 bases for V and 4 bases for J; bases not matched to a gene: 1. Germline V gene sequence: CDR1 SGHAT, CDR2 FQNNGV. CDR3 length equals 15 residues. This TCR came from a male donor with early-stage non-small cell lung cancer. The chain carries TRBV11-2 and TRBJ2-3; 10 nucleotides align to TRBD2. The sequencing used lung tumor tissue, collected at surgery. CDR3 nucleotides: TGTGCCAGCAGCTTAGAAGCGGGGGGGCCAGATACGCAGTATTTT. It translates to CASSLEAGGPDTQYF.